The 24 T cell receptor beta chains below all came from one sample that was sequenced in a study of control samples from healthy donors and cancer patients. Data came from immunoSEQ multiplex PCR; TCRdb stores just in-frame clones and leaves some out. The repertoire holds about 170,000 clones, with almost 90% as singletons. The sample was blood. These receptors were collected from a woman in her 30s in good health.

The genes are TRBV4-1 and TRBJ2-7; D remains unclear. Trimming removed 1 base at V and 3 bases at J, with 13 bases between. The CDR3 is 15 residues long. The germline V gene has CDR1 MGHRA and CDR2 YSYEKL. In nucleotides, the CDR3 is TGCGCCAGCAGCCAAGCGATGAAGTTGGGCTACGAGCAGTACGTC. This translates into CASSQAMKLGYEQYV.

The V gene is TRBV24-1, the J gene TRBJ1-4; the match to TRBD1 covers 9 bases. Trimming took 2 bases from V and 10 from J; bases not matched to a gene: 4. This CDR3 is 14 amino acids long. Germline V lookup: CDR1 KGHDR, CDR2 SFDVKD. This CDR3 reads CATSDSGQGAKLFF. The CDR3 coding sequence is TGTGCCACCAGTGATTCGGGACAGGGAGCAAAACTGTTTTTT.

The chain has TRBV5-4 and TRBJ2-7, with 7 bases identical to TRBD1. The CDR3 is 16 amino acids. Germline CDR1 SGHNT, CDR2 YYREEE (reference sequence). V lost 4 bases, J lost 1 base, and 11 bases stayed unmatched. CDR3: CASSPNRQGLSYEQYF. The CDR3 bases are TGTGCCAGCAGCCCCAACAGACAGGGATTATCCTACGAGCAGTACTTC.

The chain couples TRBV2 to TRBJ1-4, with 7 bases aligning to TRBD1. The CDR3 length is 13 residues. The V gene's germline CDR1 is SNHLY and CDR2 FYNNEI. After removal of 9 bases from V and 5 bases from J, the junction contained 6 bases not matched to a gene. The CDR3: CASSRDSNEKLFF. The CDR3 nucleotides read TGTGCCAGTTCCCGGGACAGCAATGAAAAACTGTTTTTT.

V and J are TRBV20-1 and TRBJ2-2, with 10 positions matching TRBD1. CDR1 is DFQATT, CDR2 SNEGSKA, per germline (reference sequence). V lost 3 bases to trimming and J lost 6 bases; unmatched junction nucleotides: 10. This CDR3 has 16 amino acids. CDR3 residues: CSASAWRGQGPGELFF. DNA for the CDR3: TGCAGTGCTAGTGCGTGGAGGGGACAGGGGCCCGGGGAGCTGTTTTTT.

CDR3 coding DNA: TGTGCCAGCAGCGTAGGAGACTTTAGCAATCAGCCCCAGCATTTT. Its protein product is CASSVGDFSNQPQHF. This chain joins TRBV9 and TRBJ1-5; no reliable D call. Germline V gene lookup returns CDR1 SGDLS and CDR2 YYNGEE. This CDR3 comprises 15 residues. Trimming cost V 0 bases and J 0 bases, with 7 bases left between them.

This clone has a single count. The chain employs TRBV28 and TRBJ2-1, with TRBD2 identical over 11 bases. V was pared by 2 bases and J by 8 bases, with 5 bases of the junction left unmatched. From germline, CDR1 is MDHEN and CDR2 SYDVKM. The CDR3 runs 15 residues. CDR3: CASSLTSGSLDEQFF. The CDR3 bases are TGTGCCAGCAGTTTAACTAGCGGGAGTCTGGATGAGCAGTTCTTC.

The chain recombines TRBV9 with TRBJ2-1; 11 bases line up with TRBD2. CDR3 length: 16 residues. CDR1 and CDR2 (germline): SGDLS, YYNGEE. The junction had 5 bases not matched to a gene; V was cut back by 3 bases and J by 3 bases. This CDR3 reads CASSAGTSGFYNEQFF. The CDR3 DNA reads TGTGCCAGCAGCGCCGGGACTAGCGGATTCTACAATGAGCAGTTCTTC.

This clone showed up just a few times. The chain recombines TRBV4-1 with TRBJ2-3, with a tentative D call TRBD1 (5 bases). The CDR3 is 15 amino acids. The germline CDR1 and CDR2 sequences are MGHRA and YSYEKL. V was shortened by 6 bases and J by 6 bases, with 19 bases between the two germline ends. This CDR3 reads CASSADLGNRDTQYF. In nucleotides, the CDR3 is TGCGCCAGCAGTGCCGATCTTGGGAACAGGGATACGCAGTATTTT.

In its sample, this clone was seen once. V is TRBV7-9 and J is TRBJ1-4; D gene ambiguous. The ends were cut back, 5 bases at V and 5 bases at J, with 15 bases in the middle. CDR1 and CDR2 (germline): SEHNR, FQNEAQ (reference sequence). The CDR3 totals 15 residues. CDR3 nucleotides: TGTGCCAGCAGCCCCTGGGAGAAGGGAAATGAAAAACTGTTTTTT. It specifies CASSPWEKGNEKLFF.

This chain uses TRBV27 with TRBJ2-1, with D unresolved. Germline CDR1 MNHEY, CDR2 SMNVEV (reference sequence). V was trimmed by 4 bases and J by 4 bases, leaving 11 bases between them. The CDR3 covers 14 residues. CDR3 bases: TGTGCCAGCAGTTCGGAACCGAGATACAATGAGCAGTTCTTC. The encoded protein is CASSSEPRYNEQFF.

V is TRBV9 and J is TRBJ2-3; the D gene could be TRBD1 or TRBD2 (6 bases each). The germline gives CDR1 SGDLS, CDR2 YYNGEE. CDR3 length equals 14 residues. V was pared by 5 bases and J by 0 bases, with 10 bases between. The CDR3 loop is CASRRGTSTDTQYF. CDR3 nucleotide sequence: TGTGCCAGCAGGAGGGGGACTAGCACAGATACGCAGTATTTT.

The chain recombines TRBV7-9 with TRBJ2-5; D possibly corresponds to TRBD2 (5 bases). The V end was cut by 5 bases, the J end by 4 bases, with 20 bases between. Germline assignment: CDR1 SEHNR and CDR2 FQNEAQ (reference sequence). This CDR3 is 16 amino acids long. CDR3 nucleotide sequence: TGTGCCAGCAGCCCGACTGCCACTAGTTTTTTAGAGACCCAGTACTTC. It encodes CASSPTATSFLETQYF.

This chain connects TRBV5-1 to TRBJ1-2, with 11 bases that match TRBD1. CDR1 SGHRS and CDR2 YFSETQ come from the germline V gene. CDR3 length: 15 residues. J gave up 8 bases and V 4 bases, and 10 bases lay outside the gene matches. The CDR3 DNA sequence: TGCGCCAGCAGCCCAGGGACAGGGGGTCTGGAAGGCTACACCTTC. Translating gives CASSPGTGGLEGYTF.

CDR3 DNA sequence: TGTGCCAGCAGCTTGACCGGGACAGCTACTGGCTACACCTTC. Translating gives CASSLTGTATGYTF. V is TRBV7-9 and J is TRBJ1-2; 7 nucleotides align to TRBD1. V trimming: 3 bases; J trimming: 7 bases; junction bases outside the gene matches: 8. The CDR3 extends over 14 amino acids. The V gene's germline CDR1 is SEHNR and CDR2 FQNEAQ (reference sequence).

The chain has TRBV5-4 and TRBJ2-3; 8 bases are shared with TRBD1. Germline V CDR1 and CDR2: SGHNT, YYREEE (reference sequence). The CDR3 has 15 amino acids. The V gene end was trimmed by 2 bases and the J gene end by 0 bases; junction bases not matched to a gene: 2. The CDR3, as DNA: TGTGCCAGCAGCTTTTACAGGGGGAGCACAGATACGCAGTATTTT. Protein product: CASSFYRGSTDTQYF.

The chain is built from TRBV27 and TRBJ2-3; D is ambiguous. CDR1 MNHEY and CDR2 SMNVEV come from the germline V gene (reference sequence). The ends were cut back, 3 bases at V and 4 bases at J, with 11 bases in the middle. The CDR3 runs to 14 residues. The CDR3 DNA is TGTGCCAGCAGTTTGGACCCCTTTCCAGATACGCAGTATTTT. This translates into CASSLDPFPDTQYF.

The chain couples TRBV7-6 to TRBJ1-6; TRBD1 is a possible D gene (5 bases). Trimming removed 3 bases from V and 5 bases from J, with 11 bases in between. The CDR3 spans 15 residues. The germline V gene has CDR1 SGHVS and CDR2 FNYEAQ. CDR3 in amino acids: CASSLSGGNNSPLHF. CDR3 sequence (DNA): TGTGCCAGCAGCTTGTCCGGGGGAAATAATTCACCCCTCCACTTT.

The CDR3 region is CASSSLDVVGLGTNTGELFF. The CDR3 DNA follows: TGTGCCAGCAGCTCCCTAGACGTAGTGGGGCTCGGGACGAACACCGGGGAGCTGTTTTTT. V usage is TRBV11-3 and J usage is TRBJ2-2, with D perhaps TRBD1 or TRBD2 (5 bases each). The CDR3 contains 20 residues. Trimming removed 4 bases at V and 0 bases at J, with 24 bases between. Germline V CDR1 and CDR2: SGHNT, YENEEA.

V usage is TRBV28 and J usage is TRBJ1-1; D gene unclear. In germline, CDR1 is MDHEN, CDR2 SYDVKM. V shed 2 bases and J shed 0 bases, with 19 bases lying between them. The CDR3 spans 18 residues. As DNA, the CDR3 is TGTGCCAGCAGTTTAAGGAGTTGGACTTACCCATTGAACACTGAAGCTTTCTTT. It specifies CASSLRSWTYPLNTEAFF. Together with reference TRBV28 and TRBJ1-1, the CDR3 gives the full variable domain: DVKVTQSSRYLVKRTGEKVFLECVQDMDHENMFWYRQDPGLGLRLIYFSYDVKMKEKGDIPEGYSVSREKKERFSLILESASTNQTSMYLCASSLRSWTYPLNTEAFFGQGTRLTVV.

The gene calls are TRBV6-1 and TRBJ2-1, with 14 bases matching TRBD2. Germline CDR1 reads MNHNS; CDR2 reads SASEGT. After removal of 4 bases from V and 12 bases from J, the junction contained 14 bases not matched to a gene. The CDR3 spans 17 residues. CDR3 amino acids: CASSVTSGGASAFGQFF. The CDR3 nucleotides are TGTGCCAGCAGTGTGACTAGCGGGGGGGCCTCAGCGTTTGGGCAGTTCTTC.

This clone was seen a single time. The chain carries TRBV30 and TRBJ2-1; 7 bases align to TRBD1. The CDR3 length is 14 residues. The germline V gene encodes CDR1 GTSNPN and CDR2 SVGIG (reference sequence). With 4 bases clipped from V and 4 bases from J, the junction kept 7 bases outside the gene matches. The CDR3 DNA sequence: TGTGCCTGGATATCGACAGGGAGTTACAATGAGCAGTTCTTC. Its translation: CAWISTGSYNEQFF.

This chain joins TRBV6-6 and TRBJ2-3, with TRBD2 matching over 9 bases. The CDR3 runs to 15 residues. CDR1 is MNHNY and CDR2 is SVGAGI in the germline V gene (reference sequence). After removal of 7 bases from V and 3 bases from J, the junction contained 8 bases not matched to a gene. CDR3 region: CASTRPSGITDTQYF. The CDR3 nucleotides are TGTGCCAGCACCCGGCCTAGCGGGATTACAGATACGCAGTATTTT.

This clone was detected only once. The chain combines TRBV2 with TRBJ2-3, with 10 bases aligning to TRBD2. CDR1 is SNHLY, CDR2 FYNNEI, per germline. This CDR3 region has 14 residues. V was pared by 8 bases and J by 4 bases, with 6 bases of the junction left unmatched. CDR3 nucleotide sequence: TGTGCCAGCGATAGCGGGGGGTTTTCAGATACGCAGTATTTT. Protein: CASDSGGFSDTQYF.